Listed below are T cell receptor beta chains from one sample, sequenced in a study of cytomegalovirus exposure and HLA in healthy donors. Profiled with immunoSEQ multiplex PCR; TCRdb holds only in-frame clones, not every one. Of about 110,000 clones listed, less than 80% are singletons. The sequencing input was PBMCs. The origin of the receptors is a woman in her forties or fifties in good health and CMV-seropositive. The CDR3 runs from the conserved cysteine through the conserved F or W. A D gene is named only where the DNA matches it firmly. For some rows the clone size is stated as once, few or many, or as a class when expanded; others skip it.

d_call j_call v_call clone_size cdr3_aa cdr3_nt
NA TRBJ2-7 TRBV5-4 few CASSLGPGEEGDEQYF TGTGCCAGCAGCTTGGGTCCGGGAGAGGAAGGGGACGAGCAGTACTTC
NA TRBJ2-2 TRBV7-6 NA CASSSSRNRAGELFF TGTGCCAGCAGCTCATCTAGAAACCGAGCCGGGGAGCTGTTTTTT
NA TRBJ2-6 TRBV4-3 NA CASSQDLGSGANGLTF TGCGCCAGCAGCCAAGATCTGGGCTCTGGGGCCAACGGCCTGACTTTC
TRBD2 TRBJ2-4 TRBV7-2 once CASRGGERGGSGNIQYF TGTGCCAGCAGGGGGGGCGAGCGGGGGGGTTCTGGAAACATTCAGTACTTC
TRBD1 TRBJ1-1 TRBV27 NA CASSLKDRDTEAFF TGTGCCAGCAGTTTAAAGGACAGGGACACTGAAGCTTTCTTT
TRBD1 TRBJ2-2 TRBV7-6 NA CASSLQGGLVTGELFF TGTGCCAGCAGCTTACAAGGGGGCTTGGTCACCGGGGAGCTGTTTTTT
NA TRBJ2-1 TRBV15 few CATSSRNNEQFF TGTGCCACCAGCAGCCGTAACAATGAGCAGTTCTTC
NA TRBJ1-3 TRBV6-6 NA CASSPGNLGLGNTIYF TGTGCCAGCAGTCCCGGGAACCTGGGCCTTGGAAACACCATATATTTT
NA TRBJ2-7 TRBV14 NA CASSPQGGEYHEQYF TGTGCCAGCAGCCCGCAGGGGGGAGAATACCACGAGCAGTACTTC
NA TRBJ2-7 TRBV2 NA CASEGQGTPIFSYEQYF TGTGCCAGTGAGGGGCAGGGGACGCCCATTTTTTCCTACGAGCAGTACTTC
TRBD2 TRBJ2-3 TRBV15 once CATIQREGKDTQYF TGTGCCACCATTCAGAGGGAGGGGAAAGATACGCAGTATTTT
NA TRBJ2-2 TRBV6-6 few CASILQPSTGELFF TGTGCCAGCATCCTACAGCCTTCCACCGGGGAGCTGTTTTTT
NA TRBJ1-2 TRBV7-2 NA CASSFYRSNYGYTF TGTGCCAGCAGCTTCTACAGGAGCAACTATGGCTACACCTTC
NA TRBJ1-1 TRBV11-2 NA CASSLDLVRNTEAFF TGTGCCAGCAGCTTAGATCTTGTCAGGAACACTGAAGCTTTCTTT
NA TRBJ2-7 TRBV5-4 NA CASSLILGSSYEQYF TGTGCCAGCAGCTTGATTCTGGGCAGTTCCTACGAGCAGTACTTC
NA TRBJ1-2 TRBV5-4 NA CASSLENRLRDGYTF TGTGCCAGCAGCTTGGAAAACAGGCTCAGGGATGGCTACACCTTC
NA TRBJ1-1 TRBV19 NA CASSIDSGGDTEAFF TGTGCCAGTAGTATAGATTCGGGGGGGGACACTGAAGCTTTCTTT
NA TRBJ2-1 TRBV5-1 NA CASSFGGSSYNEQFF TGCGCCAGCAGCTTTGGAGGGAGCTCCTACAATGAGCAGTTCTTC
TRBD2 TRBJ2-1 TRBV6-1 NA CASRGLAGTYNEQFF TGTGCCAGCAGGGGACTAGCGGGTACCTACAATGAGCAGTTCTTC
NA TRBJ1-6 TRBV6-5 NA CASSLGQYNSPLHF TGTGCCAGCAGCCTAGGACAGTATAATTCACCCCTCCACTTT
NA TRBJ2-5 TRBV5-4 NA CASSLDPSGQETQYF TGTGCCAGCAGCTTGGATCCCAGCGGACAAGAGACCCAGTACTTC
NA TRBJ1-2 TRBV4-3 NA CASSQDRYNYGYTF TGCGCCAGCAGCCAAGACAGGTACAACTATGGCTACACCTTC
NA TRBJ1-1 TRBV7-3 once CASSPRGSGTEAFF TGTGCCAGCAGCCCCCGGGGGTCTGGCACTGAAGCTTTCTTT
TRBD1 TRBJ1-1 TRBV6-5 NA CASSHDRGHTEAFF TGTGCCAGCAGTCACGACAGGGGGCACACTGAAGCTTTCTTT
TRBD2 TRBJ2-3 TRBV15 NA CATSLAGAPTDTQYF TGTGCCACCTCCCTAGCGGGAGCCCCCACAGATACGCAGTATTTT
NA TRBJ2-7 TRBV4-3 NA CASSQPGTYEQYF TGCGCCAGCAGCCAACCAGGTACCTACGAGCAGTACTTC
NA TRBJ2-7 TRBV7-6 NA CASSLGDNEQYF TGTGCCAGCAGCTTAGGAGATAACGAGCAGTACTTC
TRBD1 TRBJ2-6 TRBV7-9 NA CSSSRGTGGSSGANVLTF TGTTCCAGCAGCCGGGGGACAGGGGGCAGTTCTGGGGCCAACGTCCTGACTTTC
NA TRBJ2-5 TRBV5-1 NA CASSLKVYSPQETQYF TGCGCCAGCAGCTTAAAGGTCTACAGTCCACAAGAGACCCAGTACTTC
NA TRBJ2-7 TRBV29-1 once CSVGAGIEQYF TGCAGCGTTGGTGCGGGGATCGAGCAGTACTTC